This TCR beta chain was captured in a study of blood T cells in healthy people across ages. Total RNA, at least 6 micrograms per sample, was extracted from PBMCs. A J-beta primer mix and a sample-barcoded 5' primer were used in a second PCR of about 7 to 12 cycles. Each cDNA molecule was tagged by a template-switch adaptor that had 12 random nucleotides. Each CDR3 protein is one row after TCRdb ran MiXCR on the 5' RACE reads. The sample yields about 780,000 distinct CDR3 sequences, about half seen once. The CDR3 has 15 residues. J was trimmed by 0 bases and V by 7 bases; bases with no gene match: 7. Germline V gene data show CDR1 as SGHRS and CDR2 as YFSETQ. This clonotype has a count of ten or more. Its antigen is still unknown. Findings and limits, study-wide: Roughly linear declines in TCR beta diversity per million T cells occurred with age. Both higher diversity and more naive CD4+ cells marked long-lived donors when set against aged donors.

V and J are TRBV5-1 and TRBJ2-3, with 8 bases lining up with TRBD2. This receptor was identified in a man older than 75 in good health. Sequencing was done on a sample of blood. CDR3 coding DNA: TGCGCCAGCCGAACTAGCGGAACTAGCACAGATACGCAGTATTTT. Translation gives CASRTSGTSTDTQYF. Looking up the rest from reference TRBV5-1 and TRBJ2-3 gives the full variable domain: KAGVTQTPRYLIKTRGQQVTLSCSPISGHRSVSWYQQTPGQGLQFLFEYFSETQRNKGNFPGRFSGRQFSNSRSEMNVSTLELGDSALYLCASRTSGTSTDTQYFGPGTRLTVL.